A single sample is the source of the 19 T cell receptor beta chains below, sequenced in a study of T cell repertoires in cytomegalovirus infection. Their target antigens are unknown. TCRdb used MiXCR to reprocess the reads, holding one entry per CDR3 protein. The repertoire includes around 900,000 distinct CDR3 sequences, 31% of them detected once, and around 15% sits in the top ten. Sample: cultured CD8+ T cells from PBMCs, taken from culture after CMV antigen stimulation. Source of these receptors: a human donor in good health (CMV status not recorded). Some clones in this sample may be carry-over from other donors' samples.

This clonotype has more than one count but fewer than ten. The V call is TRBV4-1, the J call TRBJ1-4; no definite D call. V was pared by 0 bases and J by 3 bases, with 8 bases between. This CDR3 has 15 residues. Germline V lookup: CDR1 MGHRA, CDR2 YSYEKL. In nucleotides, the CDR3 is TGCGCCAGCAGCCAAGATGGCCAGTCTAATGAAAAACTGTTTTTT. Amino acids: CASSQDGQSNEKLFF.

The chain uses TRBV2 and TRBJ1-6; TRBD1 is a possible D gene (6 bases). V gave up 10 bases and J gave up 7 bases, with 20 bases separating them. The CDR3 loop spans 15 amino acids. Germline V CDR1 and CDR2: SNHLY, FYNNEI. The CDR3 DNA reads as TGTGCCACCCTCCAGGGGCGGGGGAAGAATTCACCCCTCCACTTT. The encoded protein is CATLQGRGKNSPLHF.

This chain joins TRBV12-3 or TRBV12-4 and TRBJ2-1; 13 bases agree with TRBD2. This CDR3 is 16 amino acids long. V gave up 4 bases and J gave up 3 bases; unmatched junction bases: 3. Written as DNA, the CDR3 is TGTGCCAGCAGTTCACTAGCGGGGGGGAACTACAATGAGCAGTTCTTC. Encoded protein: CASSSLAGGNYNEQFF.

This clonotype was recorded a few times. CDR3 nucleotides: TGCGCCAGCATCCAGGGCAGGATTAATTCACCCCTCCACTTT. This translates into CASIQGRINSPLHF. The chain couples TRBV10-1 to TRBJ1-6; tentatively, D is TRBD1 (5 bases). The length of the CDR3 is 14 residues. Trimming cost V 7 bases and J 6 bases, with 13 bases left between them. Germline lookup yields CDR1 WNHNN and CDR2 SYGVQD (reference sequence).

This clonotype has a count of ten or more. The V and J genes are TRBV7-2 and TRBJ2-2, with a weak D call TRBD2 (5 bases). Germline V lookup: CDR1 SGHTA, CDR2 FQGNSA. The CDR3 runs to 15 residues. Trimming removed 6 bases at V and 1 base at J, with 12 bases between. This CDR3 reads CASSFPGMNTGELFF. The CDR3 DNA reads TGTGCCAGCAGTTTTCCCGGGATGAACACCGGGGAGCTGTTTTTT.

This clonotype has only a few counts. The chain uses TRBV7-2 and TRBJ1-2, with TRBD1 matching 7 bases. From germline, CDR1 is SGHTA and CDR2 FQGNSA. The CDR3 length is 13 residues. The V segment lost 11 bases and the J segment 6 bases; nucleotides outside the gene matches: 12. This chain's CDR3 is CAELSRQGHGYTF. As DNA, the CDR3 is TGTGCCGAGCTTAGTAGACAGGGCCATGGCTACACCTTC. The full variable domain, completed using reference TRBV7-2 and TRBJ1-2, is GAGVSQSPSNKVTEKGKDVELRCDPISGHTALYWYRQSLGQGLEFLIYFQGNSAPDKSGLPSDRFSAERTGGSVSTLTIQRTQQEDSAVYLCAELSRQGHGYTFGSGTRLTVV.

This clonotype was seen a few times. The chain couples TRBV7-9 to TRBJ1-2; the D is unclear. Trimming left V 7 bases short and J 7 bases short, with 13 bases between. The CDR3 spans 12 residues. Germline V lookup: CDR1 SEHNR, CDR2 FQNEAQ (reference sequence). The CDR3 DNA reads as TGTGCCAGCATGGTAGGAGGCGGTGGCTACACCTTC. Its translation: CASMVGGGGYTF.

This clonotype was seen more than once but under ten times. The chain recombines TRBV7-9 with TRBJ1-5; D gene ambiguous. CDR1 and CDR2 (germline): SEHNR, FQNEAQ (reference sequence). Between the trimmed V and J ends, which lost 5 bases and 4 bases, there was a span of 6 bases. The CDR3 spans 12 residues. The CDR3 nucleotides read TGTGCCAGCAGCATGGGAAATCAGCCCCAGCATTTT. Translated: CASSMGNQPQHF.

CDR3 sequence (DNA): TGTGCCAGCAGTGAAGTTTTGGACTATGGCTACACCTTC. Its protein product is CASSEVLDYGYTF. V and J are TRBV2 and TRBJ1-2, with D hard to call. Germline V gene data show CDR1 as SNHLY and CDR2 as FYNNEI. The CDR3 is made up of 13 amino acids. V dropped 1 base and J dropped 3 bases, with 6 bases sitting between them.

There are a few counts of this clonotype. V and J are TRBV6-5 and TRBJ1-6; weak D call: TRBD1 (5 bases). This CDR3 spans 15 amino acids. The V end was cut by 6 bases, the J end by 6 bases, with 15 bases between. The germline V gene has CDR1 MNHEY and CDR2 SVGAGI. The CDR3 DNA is TGTGCCAGCAGGGGGGGATTCGGGGCTAATTCACCCCTCCACTTT. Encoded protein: CASRGGFGANSPLHF.

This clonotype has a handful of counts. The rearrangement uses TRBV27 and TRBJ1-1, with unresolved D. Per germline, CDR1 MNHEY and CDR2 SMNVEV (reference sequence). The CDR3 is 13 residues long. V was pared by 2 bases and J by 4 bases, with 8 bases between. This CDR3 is CASSLEWFTEAFF. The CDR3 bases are TGTGCCAGCAGTTTAGAGTGGTTCACTGAAGCTTTCTTT.

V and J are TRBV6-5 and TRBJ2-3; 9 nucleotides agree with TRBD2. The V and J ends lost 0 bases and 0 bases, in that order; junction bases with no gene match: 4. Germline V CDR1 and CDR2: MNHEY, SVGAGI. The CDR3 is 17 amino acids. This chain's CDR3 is CASSYSAGGGSTDTQYF. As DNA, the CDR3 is TGTGCCAGCAGTTACTCGGCGGGGGGGGGGAGCACAGATACGCAGTATTTT.

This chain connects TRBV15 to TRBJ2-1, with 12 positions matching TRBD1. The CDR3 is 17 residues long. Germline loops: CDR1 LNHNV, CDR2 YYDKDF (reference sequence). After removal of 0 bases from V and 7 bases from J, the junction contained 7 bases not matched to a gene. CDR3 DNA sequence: TGTGCCACCAGCAGAGATCCCGGGACAGGGGGCTTGAATGAGCAGTTCTTC. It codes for CATSRDPGTGGLNEQFF.

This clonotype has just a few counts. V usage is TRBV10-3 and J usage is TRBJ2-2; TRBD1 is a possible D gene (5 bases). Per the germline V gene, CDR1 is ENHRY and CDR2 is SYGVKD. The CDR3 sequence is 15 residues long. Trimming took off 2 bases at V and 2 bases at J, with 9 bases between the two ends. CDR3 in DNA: TGTGCCATCAGTGAGATGACAGCAAACACCGGGGAGCTGTTTTTT. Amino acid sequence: CAISEMTANTGELFF.

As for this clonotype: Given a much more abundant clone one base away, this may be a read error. The CDR3, as DNA: TGTGCCAGCAGCTTCGGACAAGCGAACTATGGCTGCACCTTC. Protein: CASSFGQANYGCTF. V is TRBV7-9 and J is TRBJ1-2; D might be TRBD1 (5 bases). Germline-derived CDR1 and CDR2 are SEHNR and FQNEAQ (reference sequence). This CDR3 spans 14 amino acids. Filled out from reference TRBV7-9 and TRBJ1-2, the complete variable domain reads DTGVSQNPRHKITKRGQNVTFRCDPISEHNRLYWYRQTLGQGPEFLTYFQNEAQLEKSRLLSDRFSAERPKGSFSTLEIQRTEQGDSAMYLCASSFGQANYGCTFGSGTRLTVV.

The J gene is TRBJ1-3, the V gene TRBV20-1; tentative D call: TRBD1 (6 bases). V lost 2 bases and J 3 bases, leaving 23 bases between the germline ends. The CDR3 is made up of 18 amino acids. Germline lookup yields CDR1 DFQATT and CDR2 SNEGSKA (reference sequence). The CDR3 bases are TGCAGTGCTAGACGCAGGGCAGGTCGACAGGTCGTTGGAAACACCATATATTTT. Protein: CSARRRAGRQVVGNTIYF.

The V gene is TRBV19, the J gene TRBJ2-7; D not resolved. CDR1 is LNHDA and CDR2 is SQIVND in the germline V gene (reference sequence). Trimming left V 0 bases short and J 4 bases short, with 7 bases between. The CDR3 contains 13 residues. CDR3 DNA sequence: TGTGCCAGTAGTATAGATCTATCGTACGAGCAGTACTTC. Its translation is CASSIDLSYEQYF.

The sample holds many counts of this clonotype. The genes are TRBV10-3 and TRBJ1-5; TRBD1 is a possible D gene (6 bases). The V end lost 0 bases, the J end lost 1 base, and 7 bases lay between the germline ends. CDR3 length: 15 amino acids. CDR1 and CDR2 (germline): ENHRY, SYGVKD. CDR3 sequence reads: CAISESTGSNQPQHF. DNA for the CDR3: TGTGCCATCAGTGAGTCCACAGGGAGCAATCAGCCCCAGCATTTT.

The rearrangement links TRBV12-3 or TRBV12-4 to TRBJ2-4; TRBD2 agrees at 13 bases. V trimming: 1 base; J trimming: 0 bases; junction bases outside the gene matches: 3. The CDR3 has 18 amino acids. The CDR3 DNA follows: TGTGCCAGCAGTTTAGGGACTAGCGGGGGCCTAGCCAAAAACATTCAGTACTTC. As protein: CASSLGTSGGLAKNIQYF.